These T cell receptor beta chains were read from a single sample in a study of blood T cells in healthy people across ages. One entry per CDR3 protein, called by TCRdb with MiXCR from the 5' RACE reads. The sample records about 1.6 million distinct CDR3 sequences, 30% to 35% being singletons. Specimen: blood. All receptors come from a woman aged 30 to 39 in good health. CDR3s include the opening cysteine and the closing phenylalanine or tryptophan. Fields, in order: D gene, V gene, J gene, clone size, CDR3 DNA, CDR3 protein. The D gene is left open where the match is weak. Clone size is shown for a subset of rows, as once, few, many or a class of expanded clone.

D gene: TRBD1
V gene: TRBV11-2
J gene: TRBJ2-7
clone size: NA
CDR3 DNA: TGTGCCAGCAGCTTACTCGGGACAGGACCCTACGAGCAGTACTTC
CDR3 protein: CASSLLGTGPYEQYF

D gene: NA
V gene: TRBV10-3
J gene: TRBJ2-5
clone size: NA
CDR3 DNA: TGTGCCATCAGTCTGGTCGGGGAGACCCAGTACTTC
CDR3 protein: CAISLVGETQYF

D gene: NA
V gene: TRBV3-1
J gene: TRBJ1-4
clone size: few
CDR3 DNA: TGTGCCAGCAGCCGCTGGGGGGGCGAGGATCCTAATGAAAAACTGTTTTTT
CDR3 protein: CASSRWGGEDPNEKLFF

D gene: NA
V gene: TRBV15
J gene: TRBJ1-5
clone size: NA
CDR3 DNA: TGTGCCACCAGCAGAGATTTAAGGAGGGTAAAATCAGATTTCAATCAGCCCCAGCATTTT
CDR3 protein: CATSRDLRRVKSDFNQPQHF

D gene: TRBD2
V gene: TRBV29-1
J gene: TRBJ2-7
clone size: few
CDR3 DNA: TGCAACGTGGCTGGAATTAGCGGGAGGTATTCCGACGAGCAGTACTTC
CDR3 protein: CNVAGISGRYSDEQYF

D gene: NA
V gene: TRBV15
J gene: TRBJ1-5
clone size: NA
CDR3 DNA: TGTGCCACCAGCAGAGGAGCAGCCGACTCCCAGCATTTT
CDR3 protein: CATSRGAADSQHF

D gene: NA
V gene: TRBV5-8
J gene: TRBJ2-7
clone size: few
CDR3 DNA: TGTGCCAGCAGCCCGAAGCCCGGCGGAGTGCAGTACTTC
CDR3 protein: CASSPKPGGVQYF

D gene: TRBD1
V gene: TRBV27
J gene: TRBJ1-5
clone size: NA
CDR3 DNA: TGTGCCAGTGCCCTAGGCGCGTCAGGGGGGCAGCCCCAGCATTTT
CDR3 protein: CASALGASGGQPQHF

D gene: NA
V gene: TRBV7-2
J gene: TRBJ1-2
clone size: NA
CDR3 DNA: TGTGCCAGCAGCGTCGGGACATATGCTAACTATGGCTACACCTTC
CDR3 protein: CASSVGTYANYGYTF

D gene: TRBD2
V gene: TRBV20-1
J gene: TRBJ2-1
clone size: NA
CDR3 DNA: TGCAGTGCTAGAGTTCCCGCTAGCGGGAGTTTTAATGAGCAGTTCTTC
CDR3 protein: CSARVPASGSFNEQFF

D gene: TRBD1
V gene: TRBV29-1
J gene: TRBJ2-7
clone size: NA
CDR3 DNA: TGCAGCGTGAACTGGGCAGGGGGCTACGAGCAGTACTTC
CDR3 protein: CSVNWAGGYEQYF

D gene: NA
V gene: TRBV30
J gene: TRBJ1-2
clone size: few
CDR3 DNA: TGTGCCTGGAGTGTAACGTCCTGCTATGGCTACACCTTC
CDR3 protein: CAWSVTSCYGYTF

D gene: NA
V gene: TRBV7-2
J gene: TRBJ2-1
clone size: NA
CDR3 DNA: TGTGCCAACAGCTCTGACCCGAGCTCCTACAATGAACAGTTCTTC
CDR3 protein: CANSSDPSSYNEQFF

D gene: TRBD2
V gene: TRBV20-1
J gene: TRBJ2-1
clone size: many
CDR3 DNA: TGCAGTGCTAGTAGCGGGAGATGGTATGAGCAGTTCTTC
CDR3 protein: CSASSGRWYEQFF

D gene: TRBD2
V gene: TRBV20-1
J gene: TRBJ2-3
clone size: NA
CDR3 DNA: TGCAGTGCTCCTCGGGCGGGGGGTAGCACAGATACGCAGTATTTT
CDR3 protein: CSAPRAGGSTDTQYF

D gene: TRBD1
V gene: TRBV5-1
J gene: TRBJ2-5
clone size: NA
CDR3 DNA: TGCGCCAGCAGCTTTATGGACAGGGACAGGGGAGAGACCCAGTACTTC
CDR3 protein: CASSFMDRDRGETQYF

D gene: NA
V gene: TRBV11-2
J gene: TRBJ2-3
clone size: NA
CDR3 DNA: TGTGCCAGCAGCTTGAATAATCCAGATACGCAGTATTTT
CDR3 protein: CASSLNNPDTQYF

D gene: NA
V gene: TRBV27
J gene: TRBJ1-5
clone size: few
CDR3 DNA: TGTGCCAGCAGTTTATCTAGGGGGGAAGTGAATCAGCCCCAGCATTTT
CDR3 protein: CASSLSRGEVNQPQHF

D gene: NA
V gene: TRBV5-6
J gene: TRBJ2-6
clone size: few
CDR3 DNA: TGTGCCAGCAGCTCGGGCAGCATGGTGGCCAACGTCCTGACTTTC
CDR3 protein: CASSSGSMVANVLTF

D gene: TRBD1
V gene: TRBV18
J gene: TRBJ1-2
clone size: few
CDR3 DNA: TGTGCCAGCTCACCTCCGGGACAGGGTATCACTGGCTACACCTTC
CDR3 protein: CASSPPGQGITGYTF

D gene: NA
V gene: TRBV5-1
J gene: TRBJ2-3
clone size: few
CDR3 DNA: TGCGCCAGCAGCCTTTCGACAGAGGTAACAGATACGCAGTATTTT
CDR3 protein: CASSLSTEVTDTQYF

D gene: TRBD1
V gene: TRBV6-2/TRBV6-3
J gene: TRBJ1-1
clone size: once
CDR3 DNA: TGTGCCAGCACTTTCGGACAGGGGACAGTCACTGAAGCTTTCTTT
CDR3 protein: CASTFGQGTVTEAFF

D gene: TRBD2
V gene: TRBV5-1
J gene: TRBJ2-7
clone size: NA
CDR3 DNA: TGCGCCAGCAGCTTGGTGTCGAGGCTAGCGGGAGGCGAGCAGTACTTC
CDR3 protein: CASSLVSRLAGGEQYF

D gene: TRBD1
V gene: TRBV5-1
J gene: TRBJ2-1
clone size: few
CDR3 DNA: TGCGCCAGCAGTTCCCCGGGACAGGGTATTGATGAGCAGTTCTTC
CDR3 protein: CASSSPGQGIDEQFF

D gene: NA
V gene: TRBV27
J gene: TRBJ1-6
clone size: NA
CDR3 DNA: TGTGCCAGCAGTTTGAGGGGCGAGAATTCACCCCTCCACTTT
CDR3 protein: CASSLRGENSPLHF

D gene: TRBD2
V gene: TRBV5-1
J gene: TRBJ2-7
clone size: few
CDR3 DNA: TGCGCCTGCAGCTTGGCCGGGCTAGCGGGGCGGTACGAGCAGTACTTC
CDR3 protein: CACSLAGLAGRYEQYF

D gene: NA
V gene: TRBV25-1
J gene: TRBJ2-1
clone size: many
CDR3 DNA: TGTGCCAGCAGTGACTCCGGGACCTTCGGAAATGAGCAGTTCTTC
CDR3 protein: CASSDSGTFGNEQFF

D gene: NA
V gene: TRBV15
J gene: TRBJ1-5
clone size: few
CDR3 DNA: TGTGCCACCAGCAGAACTACAGAAATCGACAGGCATTTT
CDR3 protein: CATSRTTEIDRHF

D gene: NA
V gene: TRBV9
J gene: TRBJ2-3
clone size: few
CDR3 DNA: TGTGCCAGCAGCTATGGGGGGATGGAGACGCAGTATTTT
CDR3 protein: CASSYGGMETQYF

D gene: NA
V gene: TRBV15
J gene: TRBJ2-7
clone size: NA
CDR3 DNA: TGTGCCACCAGCATACACCCAAACGGACTGGCTGTGCCCTACGAGCAGTACTTC
CDR3 protein: CATSIHPNGLAVPYEQYF

D gene: NA
V gene: TRBV5-4
J gene: TRBJ2-3
clone size: few
CDR3 DNA: TGTGCCAGCAGCTTGCGGACCCTATCTAGCACAGATACGCAGTATTTT
CDR3 protein: CASSLRTLSSTDTQYF

D gene: TRBD2
V gene: TRBV7-9
J gene: TRBJ2-1
clone size: many
CDR3 DNA: TGTGCCAGCAGCTTAGTACTAGCGGGAAATGAGCAGTTCTTC
CDR3 protein: CASSLVLAGNEQFF

D gene: NA
V gene: TRBV20-1
J gene: TRBJ2-7
clone size: NA
CDR3 DNA: TGCAGTGCTACCCAGGGGGGGGACCCCTACGAGCAGTACTTC
CDR3 protein: CSATQGGDPYEQYF

D gene: TRBD1
V gene: TRBV7-9
J gene: TRBJ2-7
clone size: few
CDR3 DNA: TGTGCCAGCAGCTTAGCAAAAGTGGGACAGGGAACTTACGAGCAGTACTTC
CDR3 protein: CASSLAKVGQGTYEQYF

D gene: NA
V gene: TRBV14
J gene: TRBJ1-1
clone size: NA
CDR3 DNA: TGTGCCAGCAGCCAAGGGGATACGCGTGAAGCTTTCTTT
CDR3 protein: CASSQGDTREAFF

D gene: TRBD1
V gene: TRBV7-8
J gene: TRBJ1-2
clone size: NA
CDR3 DNA: TGTGCCAGTAGCTCGGGACAGGGGAGGAACTATGGCTACACCTTC
CDR3 protein: CASSSGQGRNYGYTF

D gene: TRBD2
V gene: TRBV29-1
J gene: TRBJ2-5
clone size: many
CDR3 DNA: TGCAGCGCCGAACTAGCGGGGGCCGGAGAGACCCAGTACTTC
CDR3 protein: CSAELAGAGETQYF

D gene: TRBD2
V gene: TRBV20-1
J gene: TRBJ2-1
clone size: NA
CDR3 DNA: TGCAGTGCCGTTAAGGGCGGGAGTTCCTACAATGAACAGTTCTTC
CDR3 protein: CSAVKGGSSYNEQFF

D gene: NA
V gene: TRBV28
J gene: TRBJ1-2
clone size: NA
CDR3 DNA: TGTGCCAGCAGTTCACCCCCGTACTCAGGCGGCTACACCTTC
CDR3 protein: CASSSPPYSGGYTF

D gene: NA
V gene: TRBV27
J gene: TRBJ2-3
clone size: few
CDR3 DNA: TGTGCCACCGTAATCAGGGGTACAGATACGCAGTATTTT
CDR3 protein: CATVIRGTDTQYF

D gene: TRBD2
V gene: TRBV4-1
J gene: TRBJ2-7
clone size: NA
CDR3 DNA: TGCGCCAGCAGCCCGGGACGGGAGGTGTCCTACGAGCAGTACTTC
CDR3 protein: CASSPGREVSYEQYF

D gene: TRBD1
V gene: TRBV20-1
J gene: TRBJ1-5
clone size: NA
CDR3 DNA: TGCAGTGCTGACGCCATATCGACAGGGAAACAGCCCCAGCATTTT
CDR3 protein: CSADAISTGKQPQHF

D gene: NA
V gene: TRBV9
J gene: TRBJ2-3
clone size: NA
CDR3 DNA: TGTGCCAGCAACACCGGGGCCCTCACAGATACGCAGTATTTT
CDR3 protein: CASNTGALTDTQYF